Each of the 12 T cell receptor beta chains below was sequenced from the same sample in a study of T cells in Graves' hyperthyroidism and ophthalmopathy. Template material for amplifying TCR beta CDR3 regions consisted of RNA transcripts. The TCR CDR3 was amplified in a first-round RT-PCR using the HTBI primer set. TCRdb redid the calling of the multiplex PCR reads with MiXCR, one entry per CDR3 protein. The sample carries about 360,000 distinct CDR3 sequences, about 15% recorded once. The sample was blood. Every receptor here comes from a woman under 30 with Graves' hyperthyroidism that later progressed to Graves' ophthalmopathy.

In nucleotides, the CDR3 is TGTGCCAGCAGTCTCAGGACTAGCGGGATCTACGAGCAGTACTTC. This encodes CASSLRTSGIYEQYF. The J gene is TRBJ2-7, the V gene TRBV2; 12 bases fit TRBD2. Germline lookup yields CDR1 SNHLY and CDR2 FYNNEI. Trimming at V came to 5 bases and at J to 3 bases, leaving 5 bases not matched to a gene. This CDR3 is built from 15 residues.

As concerns this clonotype: At one end, the junction sequence differs from germline, possibly due to a read error. CDR3 protein: CAGSLLGGGEKLFF. The DNA of the CDR3 is TGCGCCGGCAGCTTGCTCGGGGGTGGTGAAAAACTGTTTTTT. This sequence joins TRBV5-1 and TRBJ1-4, with D tentatively TRBD1 (5 bases). This CDR3 is 14 amino acids long. Germline-derived CDR1 and CDR2 are SGHRS and YFSETQ.

Ten or more counts support this clonotype. The gene calls are TRBV11-2 and TRBJ2-7; D gene ambiguous. There are 13 residues in the CDR3. The germline V gene has CDR1 SGHAT and CDR2 FQNNGV. V gave up 1 base and J gave up 3 bases, with 7 bases separating them. CDR3 in DNA: TGTGCCAGCAGCTTAGGTTTAGTCTACGAGCAGTACTTC. Encoded protein: CASSLGLVYEQYF.

The rearrangement uses TRBV9 and TRBJ1-1; weak D call: TRBD1 (6 bases). From germline, CDR1 is SGDLS and CDR2 YYNGEE. The V and J ends lost 3 bases and 6 bases respectively, with 15 bases between them. This CDR3 is 14 amino acids long. The CDR3 DNA reads TGTGCCAGCAGCGAGGGGGGTCTGGGCTCTGAAGCTTTCTTT. Residues: CASSEGGLGSEAFF.

On this clonotype itself: A much larger clone differs by one base, so this may be a read error. The chain combines TRBV18 with TRBJ2-2; D is possibly TRBD1 (5 bases). CDR1 is KGHSH and CDR2 is LQKENI in the germline V gene. The CDR3 consists of 14 residues. CDR3: CAGSLGVNTGELFF. For the CDR3, the DNA is TGTGCCGGCTCATTAGGGGTGAACACCGGGGAGCTGTTTTTT.

This clonotype was picked up many times. The gene calls are TRBV30 and TRBJ2-1; 7 bases are shared with TRBD1. The CDR3 spans 13 residues. The junction had 10 bases not matched to a gene; V was cut back by 0 bases and J by 14 bases. Germline assignment: CDR1 GTSNPN and CDR2 SVGIG (reference sequence). In DNA, the CDR3 is TGTGCCTGGAGTGTGGGACAGAGTAGCCCTGAGTTCTTC. It specifies CAWSVGQSSPEFF.

This clonotype has ten or more counts. The chain employs TRBV6-1 and TRBJ2-7; 10 bases align to TRBD2. V trimming: 4 bases; J trimming: 5 bases; junction bases outside the gene matches: 5. Germline CDR1 and CDR2: MNHNS and SASEGT. The CDR3 runs 14 residues. Written as DNA, the CDR3 is TGTGCCAGCAGTGTTCTAGCGGGAGTTAACGAGCAGTACTTC. Amino acids: CASSVLAGVNEQYF.

This clonotype appeared many times. The chain links TRBV27 to TRBJ1-1; possibly TRBD1 for D (5 bases). The V end was cut by 3 bases, the J end by 2 bases, with 10 bases between. The CDR3 covers 14 residues. Germline V lookup: CDR1 MNHEY, CDR2 SMNVEV (reference sequence). The CDR3 protein is CASSFVGENTEAFF. In DNA, the CDR3 is TGTGCCAGCAGTTTTGTGGGGGAAAACACTGAAGCTTTCTTT.

This clonotype turned up a few times. CDR3 DNA sequence: TGTGCCAGCTCACCACGTCAGTTACTCGGAGGGACTGAAGCTTTCTTT. It yields the protein CASSPRQLLGGTEAFF. This chain connects TRBV18 to TRBJ1-1; D gene ambiguous. Germline V CDR1 and CDR2: KGHSH, LQKENI. Between the trimmed V and J ends, which lost 1 base and 5 bases, there was a span of 17 bases. CDR3 size: 16 residues.

The chain employs TRBV19 and TRBJ2-1; 15 nucleotides agree with TRBD2. The CDR3 totals 17 residues. Trimming removed 4 bases from V and 6 bases from J; junction bases left unmatched: 7. CDR1 is LNHDA and CDR2 is SQIVND in the germline V gene (reference sequence). CDR3 protein: CASSTYPGLAGGNEQFF. In nucleotides, the CDR3 is TGTGCCAGTAGTACTTACCCGGGACTAGCGGGAGGCAATGAGCAGTTCTTC.

The V call is TRBV10-2, the J call TRBJ2-3, with D possibly being TRBD1 (7 bases). Germline assignment: CDR1 WSHSY and CDR2 SAAADI. Deletions cut 5 bases from V and 5 bases from J, with 17 bases between. This CDR3 comprises 15 residues. For the CDR3, the DNA is TGCGCCAGCAGTTTAAGACAGGGAGGAGGAGATACGCAGTATTTT. It encodes CASSLRQGGGDTQYF.

This clonotype has a count of ten or more. The chain has TRBV6-2 or TRBV6-3 and TRBJ2-7; weak D call: TRBD1 (6 bases). V was pared by 6 bases and J by 1 base, with 16 bases between. The CDR3 contains 15 residues. Germline CDR1 MNHEY, CDR2 SVGEGT. The DNA of the CDR3 is TGTGCCAGCAGATCCACGACAGGACCGTCCTACGAGCAGTACTTC. This gives the protein CASRSTTGPSYEQYF.